This T cell receptor beta chain was found in a study of T cells in Graves' hyperthyroidism and ophthalmopathy. This clonotype has ten or more counts. Antigen unknown. TCR beta CDR3 regions were amplified from RNA transcripts. A set of HTBI primers served as the primers for a first-round RT-PCR of the TCR CDR3. TCRdb reanalysed the multiplex PCR reads using MiXCR and keeps one entry per CDR3 protein. The sample contains 500,000 to 700,000 distinct CDR3 sequences, 16% of which appear only once. Germline CDR1 is SGHAT and CDR2 is FQNNGV. The CDR3 is made up of 14 amino acids. V trimming: 2 bases; J trimming: 4 bases; junction bases outside the gene matches: 3. Uncontrolled infection, other autoimmune disease, pregnancy or lactation led to exclusion. The PBMCs had their origin in roughly 9.4 ml of fresh peripheral blood. General study points: Blood also showed most of the thyroid clonotypes that were expanded above 0.001. A median around 6.4 months before onset, the model predicted ophthalmopathy.

The gene calls are TRBV11-2 and TRBJ2-5; 8 bases align to TRBD1. The TCR originated in a woman in her late teens or twenties with Graves' hyperthyroidism. The sequenced material came from blood. Written as DNA, the CDR3 is TGTGCCAGCAGCTTATGGACAGGGATAGAGACCCAGTACTTC. It codes for CASSLWTGIETQYF.